These 29 T cell receptor beta chains were all obtained from the same sample, sequenced in a study of blood T cell repertoires in COVID-19. Sequencing was performed with immunoSEQ multiplex PCR; in TCRdb, only in-frame clones are kept and a portion is missing. The sample lists 40,000 to 50,000 clones, 79% occurring once. Sequenced sample: peripheral blood. These receptors all stem from a man in his 70s with acute or convalescent COVID-19.

The gene calls are TRBV5-6 and TRBJ2-4; D ambiguous. CDR1 SGHDT and CDR2 YYEEEE come from the germline V gene. The CDR3 covers 16 residues. Trimming took off 1 base at V and 1 base at J, with 12 bases between the two ends. The chain's CDR3 is CASSLYGDVAKNIQYF. CDR3 sequence (DNA): TGTGCCAGCAGCTTGTACGGAGATGTGGCCAAAAACATTCAGTACTTC.

This clone turned up a few times. The rearrangement joins TRBV27 to TRBJ2-1; D is perhaps TRBD2 (5 bases). Germline assignment: CDR1 MNHEY and CDR2 SMNVEV (reference sequence). CDR3 length: 13 amino acids. Trimming pared 3 bases from V and 9 bases from J, leaving 12 bases between. CDR3 in amino acids: CASSFAGAVEQFF. As DNA, the CDR3 is TGTGCCAGCAGTTTCGCAGGAGCGGTTGAGCAGTTCTTC.

The chain is built from TRBV6-5 and TRBJ2-7; possibly TRBD1 for D (6 bases). Trimming removed 6 bases from V and 5 bases from J, with 14 bases in between. The CDR3 is 13 amino acids. In germline, CDR1 is MNHEY, CDR2 SVGAGI. In DNA form, the CDR3 reads TGTGCCAGCAGCCAGGGGTCGAGAAACGAGCAGTACTTC. The encoded protein is CASSQGSRNEQYF.

The table lists this clone with a few counts. The chain combines TRBV19 with TRBJ2-2; maybe TRBD1 (6 bases). V was pared by 7 bases and J by 1 base, with 10 bases between. Germline V gene data show CDR1 as LNHDA and CDR2 as SQIVND (reference sequence). This CDR3 is built from 14 residues. The CDR3 region is CASKGTQNTGELFF. The CDR3 nucleotides read TGTGCCAGTAAGGGGACACAGAACACCGGGGAGCTGTTTTTT.

CDR3 sequence: CASSVVTGDTEAFF. CDR3 DNA: TGTGCCAGCAGCGTAGTAACAGGGGACACTGAAGCTTTCTTT. This chain links TRBV9 with TRBJ1-1; TRBD1 agrees at 7 bases. The length of the CDR3 is 14 residues. Germline CDR1 reads SGDLS; CDR2 reads YYNGEE. Losses at the gene ends were 0 bases for V and 3 bases for J; bases not matched to a gene: 2. The complete variable domain, with remaining parts taken from reference TRBV9 and TRBJ1-1, reads DSGVTQTPKHLITATGQRVTLRCSPRSGDLSVYWYQQSLDQGLQFLIQYYNGEERAKGNILERFSAQQFPDLHSELNLSSLELGDSALYFCASSVVTGDTEAFFGQGTRLTVV.

This chain links TRBV6-4 with TRBJ2-6; 8 bases match TRBD2. The CDR3 totals 15 residues. V shed 5 bases, J shed 0 bases, and the junction held 0 bases outside the gene matches. CDR1 is MRHNA and CDR2 is SNTAGT in the germline V gene. This CDR3 reads CASSREGSGANVLTF. The CDR3, as DNA: TGTGCCAGCAGTCGGGAGGGCTCTGGGGCCAACGTCCTGACTTTC.

The table lists this clone with a count of one. This chain connects TRBV28 to TRBJ2-7; the match to TRBD1 covers 8 bases. The CDR3 has 13 residues. Germline V gives CDR1 MDHEN, CDR2 SYDVKM. The trim removed 4 bases at V and 10 bases at J, leaving 9 bases unmatched. CDR3 protein: CASSSPPGGEQYF. CDR3 coding DNA: TGTGCCAGCAGTTCCCCCCCAGGGGGCGAACAGTACTTC.

This sequence joins TRBV6-6 and TRBJ2-7, with D perhaps matching TRBD2 (6 bases). CDR1 and CDR2 (germline): MNHNY, SVGAGI (reference sequence). The CDR3 runs 11 residues. Trimming cost V 5 bases and J 8 bases, with 10 bases left between them. The CDR3 coding sequence is TGTGCCAGCAGTCACGGGACTCAGCAGTACTTC. Its protein is CASSHGTQQYF.

The genes are TRBV19 and TRBJ1-5; a weak D match, TRBD1 (6 bases). CDR1 LNHDA and CDR2 SQIVND come from the germline V gene (reference sequence). There are 14 residues in the CDR3. V dropped 3 bases and J dropped 3 bases, with 9 bases sitting between them. CDR3 sequence reads: CASSMGHTNQPQHF. CDR3 in DNA: TGTGCCAGTAGTATGGGACACACCAATCAGCCCCAGCATTTT. The full variable domain, with the rest looked up from reference TRBV19 and TRBJ1-5, is DGGITQSPKYLFRKEGQNVTLSCEQNLNHDAMYWYRQDPGQGLRLIYYSQIVNDFQKGDIAEGYSVSREKKESFPLTVTSAQKNPTAFYLCASSMGHTNQPQHFGDGTRLSIL.

The chain carries TRBV6-5 and TRBJ2-2; D might be TRBD2 (5 bases). With 2 bases removed from V and 0 bases from J, the gap between germline ends came to 10 bases. This CDR3 region has 16 residues. The germline CDR1 and CDR2 sequences are MNHEY and SVGAGI. CDR3: CASSYLGSANTGELFF. CDR3 nucleotide sequence: TGTGCCAGCAGTTACCTGGGGAGTGCGAACACCGGGGAGCTGTTTTTT.

The chain carries TRBV12-3 or TRBV12-4 and TRBJ1-5; unclear D gene. V was pared by 3 bases and J by 2 bases, with 2 bases between. The CDR3 runs 12 residues. The CDR3 spells CASSFGNQPQHF. In nucleotides, the CDR3 is TGTGCCAGCAGTTTCGGCAATCAGCCCCAGCATTTT.

The genes are TRBV3-1 (or the pseudogene TRBV3-2) and TRBJ1-2; D may be TRBD1 (6 bases). This CDR3 contains 11 residues. Germline V CDR1 and CDR2: LGHDT, YNNKEL (reference sequence). The germline V and J ends were trimmed by 3 bases and 8 bases, with 7 bases remaining between them. This CDR3 is CASSHTGGYTF. The CDR3 DNA reads TGTGCCAGCAGCCATACAGGGGGCTACACCTTC.

The J gene is TRBJ2-2, the V gene TRBV6-5; possible D gene TRBD1, 6 bases. This CDR3 region has 15 residues. The V gene lost 6 bases and the J gene lost 5 bases, with 16 bases spanning the gap. The V gene's germline CDR1 is MNHEY and CDR2 SVGAGI. The CDR3 sequence is CASRRTVEGTGELFF. The CDR3, as DNA: TGTGCCAGCAGAAGGACAGTCGAAGGAACCGGGGAGCTGTTTTTT.

V usage is TRBV30 and J usage is TRBJ1-6, with D possibly TRBD1 on 5 matching bases. The ends were cut back, 5 bases at V and 7 bases at J, with 15 bases in the middle. CDR3 length equals 14 residues. The germline V gene encodes CDR1 GTSNPN and CDR2 SVGIG (reference sequence). CDR3 region: CAWVDGQVNSPLHF. In DNA form, the CDR3 reads TGTGCCTGGGTTGACGGACAAGTAAATTCACCCCTCCACTTT.

This chain uses TRBV5-4 with TRBJ2-7; weak D call: TRBD1 (6 bases). CDR1 and CDR2 from the germline V gene are SGHNT and YYREEE (reference sequence). The V end was cut by 4 bases, the J end by 2 bases, with 13 bases between. The CDR3 extends over 14 amino acids. CDR3 sequence (DNA): TGTGCCAGCAGCACGGACAGCCCTCCCTACGAGCAGTACTTC. Encoded protein: CASSTDSPPYEQYF.

This chain connects TRBV3-1 (or the pseudogene TRBV3-2) to TRBJ2-1; TRBD1 aligns across 9 bases. The V gene end was trimmed by 4 bases and the J gene end by 7 bases; junction bases not matched to a gene: 8. Looked up from germline, CDR1 is LGHDT and CDR2 is YNNKEL (reference sequence). The CDR3 runs to 15 residues. This CDR3 is CASSPRQGGRNEQFF. CDR3 sequence (DNA): TGTGCCAGCAGCCCTCGACAGGGGGGGAGAAATGAGCAGTTCTTC.

This clone came up once. The chain carries TRBV27 and TRBJ2-1; the match to TRBD2 covers 8 bases. Germline trimming cut 3 bases from V and 4 bases from J; bases unmatched to any gene: 5. The CDR3 contains 15 residues. Germline CDR1 is MNHEY and CDR2 is SMNVEV (reference sequence). The chain's CDR3 is CASSLRGALYNEQFF. In nucleotides, the CDR3 is TGTGCCAGCAGTTTGCGGGGGGCCCTTTACAATGAGCAGTTCTTC.

This clone was seen a few times. The rearrangement links TRBV4-1 to TRBJ2-7, with TRBD2 matching over 11 bases. V gave up 5 bases and J gave up 0 bases; unmatched junction bases: 6. Germline CDR1 is MGHRA and CDR2 is YSYEKL. CDR3 size: 16 residues. CDR3 sequence: CASSKTSGGLSYEQYF. The CDR3 DNA reads TGCGCCAGCAGCAAAACTAGCGGGGGCCTCTCCTACGAGCAGTACTTC.

The rearrangement joins TRBV4-3 to TRBJ2-7; TRBD1 might be the D (6 bases). This CDR3 spans 14 amino acids. Between the trimmed V and J ends, which lost 1 base and 4 bases, there was a span of 11 bases. CDR1 LGHNA and CDR2 YSLEER come from the germline V gene. Here the CDR3 reads CASSQASGQYEQYF. As DNA, the CDR3 is TGCGCCAGCAGCCAAGCTTCAGGACAGTACGAGCAGTACTTC.

The chain recombines TRBV9 with TRBJ1-5, with D possibly matching TRBD1 (5 bases). From germline, CDR1 is SGDLS and CDR2 YYNGEE. This CDR3 is built from 16 residues. The V gene lost 0 bases and the J gene lost 2 bases, with 12 bases spanning the gap. CDR3 nucleotide sequence: TGTGCCAGCAGCGTAGGGGCAGGGTTGGGCAATCAGCCCCAGCATTTT. It specifies CASSVGAGLGNQPQHF.

This chain uses TRBV30 with TRBJ1-4; 9 bases map to TRBD1. V lost 3 bases, J lost 7 bases, and 3 bases stayed unmatched. The CDR3 length is 13 residues. Per germline, CDR1 GTSNPN and CDR2 SVGIG (reference sequence). The CDR3 DNA sequence: TGTGCCTGGAGAGACAGGGGGACTGAAAAACTGTTTTTT. It codes for CAWRDRGTEKLFF.

V and J are TRBV5-4 and TRBJ2-1, with D perhaps TRBD1 (6 bases). The CDR3 spans 14 residues. The germline V gene has CDR1 SGHNT and CDR2 YYREEE (reference sequence). Trimming stripped 0 bases from V and 8 bases from J, with 12 bases between. Here the CDR3 reads CASSLALQGHEQFF. The CDR3 nucleotides read TGTGCCAGCAGCTTGGCATTACAGGGTCATGAGCAGTTCTTC.

The chain carries TRBV6-5 and TRBJ2-2, with D unresolved. V was cut by 5 bases and J by 6 bases, with 10 bases left in between. Per the germline V gene, CDR1 is MNHEY and CDR2 is SVGAGI. The CDR3 length is 13 residues. CDR3: CASSIPLAGELFF. The CDR3 DNA follows: TGTGCCAGCAGTATCCCTCTCGCCGGGGAGCTGTTTTTT.

This rearrangement joins TRBV11-2 to TRBJ1-4, with 12 bases aligning to TRBD1. The ends lost 0 bases at V and 14 bases at J; junction bases unmatched: 4. The CDR3 has 14 amino acids. The germline CDR1 and CDR2 sequences are SGHAT and FQNNGV. The CDR3 bases are TGTGCCAGCAGCTTAGAACCTGGGACAGGGGGCCTGTTTTTT. The encoded protein is CASSLEPGTGGLFF.

The V call is TRBV14, the J call TRBJ1-6; D is possibly TRBD1 (6 bases). V shed 3 bases and J shed 11 bases, with 17 bases lying between them. Germline values: CDR1 SGHDN, CDR2 FVKESK. This CDR3 is 15 amino acids long. CDR3: CASSQGAGVRTPLHF. In nucleotides, the CDR3 is TGTGCCAGCAGCCAGGGAGCAGGGGTGAGGACACCCCTCCACTTT. The full variable domain, with the rest looked up from reference TRBV14 and TRBJ1-6, is EAGVTQFPSHSVIEKGQTVTLRCDPISGHDNLYWYRRVMGKEIKFLLHFVKESKQDESGMPNNRFLAERTGGTYSTLKVQPAELEDSGVYFCASSQGAGVRTPLHFGNGTRLTVT.

This clone was counted ten times or more. The rearrangement links TRBV7-9 to TRBJ2-7; D is unresolved. The ends were cut back, 1 base at V and 2 bases at J, with 12 bases in the middle. The CDR3 has 15 amino acids. CDR1 and CDR2 (germline): SEHNR, FQNEAQ (reference sequence). The CDR3 DNA sequence: TGTGCCAGCAGCTTAGTACTTTCCGCGGCCTACGAGCAGTACTTC. Protein sequence: CASSLVLSAAYEQYF.

The gene calls are TRBV11-3 and TRBJ2-5; 7 bases match TRBD1. Germline assignment: CDR1 SGHNT and CDR2 YENEEA. V gave up 5 bases and J gave up 1 base; unmatched junction bases: 7. CDR3 length: 15 residues. The CDR3 DNA reads as TGTGCCAGCAGCCCCATGGGACAGACCCAAGAGACCCAGTACTTC. This encodes CASSPMGQTQETQYF.

The rearrangement joins TRBV6-5 to TRBJ1-6; TRBD1 matches 9 bases. Unmatched junction bases numbered 3, after V lost 0 bases and J lost 6 bases. The V gene's germline CDR1 is MNHEY and CDR2 SVGAGI. The CDR3 loop spans 16 amino acids. The CDR3 sequence: CASSYSAGQGNSPLHF. The CDR3 nucleotides are TGTGCCAGCAGTTACTCGGCGGGACAGGGTAATTCACCCCTCCACTTT.

The chain couples TRBV11-2 to TRBJ2-1; a weak D match, TRBD2 (6 bases). Germline CDR1 SGHAT, CDR2 FQNNGV. The CDR3 runs 18 residues. The germline V and J ends were trimmed by 2 bases and 7 bases, with 24 bases remaining between them. This CDR3 reads CASSLTGNPAGGLNEQFF. CDR3 sequence (DNA): TGTGCCAGCAGCTTAACGGGGAATCCAGCGGGCGGTTTAAATGAGCAGTTCTTC. The entire variable domain, with the rest obtained from reference TRBV11-2 and TRBJ2-1, is as follows: EAGVAQSPRYKIIEKRQSVAFWCNPISGHATLYWYQQILGQGPKLLIQFQNNGVVDDSQLPKDRFSAERLKGVDSTLKIQPAKLEDSAVYLCASSLTGNPAGGLNEQFFGPGTRLTVL.